The entry below describes one T cell receptor beta chain. The CDR3 totals 16 residues. The V and J ends lost 0 bases and 7 bases, in that order; junction bases with no gene match: 8. Germline-derived CDR1 and CDR2 are SGHRS and YFSETQ. During active infection, Seattle patients enrolled and were then monitored through disease. These data come from a study of blood T cell repertoires in COVID-19. Under the authors' procedure: Estimates of nucleated cell counts were drawn from the amplification of reference gene primers. Here immunoSEQ multiplex PCR was the method, and the copy in TCRdb shows in-frame clones only, minus some. The D gene and trimming were derived from the DNA, and the V and J assignments and clone size from that table. The sample contains more than 95,000 clones, around nine tenths of which appear only once.

The material sequenced was peripheral blood. The chain is built from TRBV5-1 and TRBJ2-1, with 9 nucleotides matching TRBD2. The clonotype originates from a middle-aged man with COVID-19, enrolled during active disease. The CDR3 sequence is CASSLEASGITNEQFF. The CDR3 DNA is TGCGCCAGCAGCTTGGAGGCTAGCGGGATCACGAATGAGCAGTTCTTC.